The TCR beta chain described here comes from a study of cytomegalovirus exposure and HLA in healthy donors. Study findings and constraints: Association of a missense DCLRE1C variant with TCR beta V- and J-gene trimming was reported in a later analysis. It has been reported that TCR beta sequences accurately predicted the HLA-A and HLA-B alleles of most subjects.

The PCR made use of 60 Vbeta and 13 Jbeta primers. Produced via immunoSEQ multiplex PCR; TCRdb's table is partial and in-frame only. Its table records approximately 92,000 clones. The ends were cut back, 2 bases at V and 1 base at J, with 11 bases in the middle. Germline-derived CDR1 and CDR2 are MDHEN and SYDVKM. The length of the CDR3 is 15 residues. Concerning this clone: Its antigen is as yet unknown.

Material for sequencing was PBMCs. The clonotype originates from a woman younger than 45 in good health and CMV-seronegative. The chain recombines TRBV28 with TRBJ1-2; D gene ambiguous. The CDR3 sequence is CASSLRAFYNYGYTF. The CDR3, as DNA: TGTGCCAGCAGTTTAAGAGCCTTCTATAACTATGGCTACACCTTC.